This TCR beta chain came from a study of beta chain features in type 1 diabetes. Study findings and constraints: People with Type 1 diabetes carried modestly yet significantly shorter TCRB CDR3s in all four CD4+ subsets.

J was trimmed by 2 bases and V by 10 bases; bases with no gene match: 7. The CDR3 loop spans 14 amino acids. Germline V gene data show CDR1 as ENHRY and CDR2 as SYGVKD. The whole isolated RNA underwent reverse transcription, so sequencing captured expressed TCRB transcripts. Assay used: immunoSEQ multiplex PCR; TCRdb lists only in-frame clones, some missing. The sample has 500,000 to 700,000 clones, around 15% seen once. A remark on this clone: The antigen is undetermined.

All of the sorted populations showed purity greater than 95%. Sequencing was done on a sample of naive CD4+ T cells from blood. This chain connects TRBV10-3 to TRBJ2-2; 7 bases are shared with TRBD1. This receptor was taken from a man younger than 35 in good health. The CDR3 nucleotides read TGTGCCAGCCGACAGGGCGACAACACCGGGGAGCTGTTTTTT. It translates to CASRQGDNTGELFF.